This T cell receptor beta chain was sequenced for a study of blood T cells in healthy people across ages. A second roughly 7 to 11 cycle PCR used barcoded and J-beta primers. MiXCR, applied by TCRdb to the 5' RACE reads, yields one record per CDR3 protein. The table includes 800,000 to 1,300,000 distinct CDR3 sequences, about 25% detected once. V was cut by 5 bases and J by 10 bases, with 12 bases left in between. Germline loops: CDR1 SGHTA, CDR2 FQGNSA. The CDR3 loop spans 12 amino acids. These sequences were also reported in another study, on T cells of mothers and their children. From that report: A few mothers and their six children, all healthy Caucasians, donated.

This chain uses TRBV7-2 with TRBJ2-1, with D perhaps TRBD1 or TRBD2 (5 bases each). The sequenced sample was blood. This TCR came from a girl aged 2 to 9 in good health. Here the CDR3 reads CASSPQGPEQFF. Written as DNA, the CDR3 is TGTGCCAGCAGCCCCCAGGGACCCGAGCAGTTCTTC.